A single TCR beta chain is shown here with its context. Measured with immunoSEQ multiplex PCR; TCRdb has only the in-frame clones, and not every one. There are about 83,000 clones in the sample; more than 90% occur only once, and around 0.25% lies in the top ten. The CDR3 has 15 residues. Trimming took 2 bases from V and 6 from J, leaving 16 bases between them. Per germline, CDR1 MNHNS and CDR2 SASEGT. The data belong to a study of technical replicates of blood from a few donors. This chain links TRBV6-1 with TRBJ1-1; unclear D gene. The clonotype was recovered from a human donor in good health. Sequencing was carried out using T cells isolated from PBMCs. The CDR3 DNA is TGTGCCAGCAGTGAAAGTGGGCAGCCGCTCCCTGAAGCTTTCTTT. This translates into CASSESGQPLPEAFF.